The 2 T cell receptor beta chains below all came from one sample that was sequenced in a study of cytomegalovirus exposure and HLA in healthy donors. The PCR used 60 Vbeta and 13 Jbeta primers. TCRdb keeps only in-frame clones here, not all; method: immunoSEQ multiplex PCR. This sample has about 160,000 clones, with 65% to 80% found just once. Source material: PBMCs. All receptors come from a middle-aged man in good health and CMV-seropositive.

V usage is TRBV2 and J usage is TRBJ1-2, with D possibly matching TRBD1 (5 bases). Germline V CDR1 and CDR2: SNHLY, FYNNEI. The CDR3 extends over 16 amino acids. Trimming stripped 2 bases from V and 6 bases from J, with 19 bases between. The CDR3 DNA sequence: TGTGCCAGCAGTGAATATTCTGGGGCAGGTTATAATGGCTACACCTTC. Translated: CASSEYSGAGYNGYTF.

The chain has TRBV18 and TRBJ2-5; TRBD1 matches 9 bases. The CDR3 has 13 residues. CDR1 and CDR2 from the germline V gene are KGHSH and LQKENI. The junction had 3 bases not matched to a gene; V was cut back by 5 bases and J by 5 bases. CDR3 region: CASSGGQGETQYF. The CDR3 region has the DNA TGTGCCAGCTCAGGGGGACAGGGCGAGACCCAGTACTTC.